This TCR beta chain was identified in a study of blood T cell repertoires in COVID-19. Germline V gene sequence: CDR1 SGHNT, CDR2 YYREEE (reference sequence). The V and J ends lost 5 bases and 4 bases respectively, with 15 bases between them. The CDR3 loop spans 14 amino acids. Sequencing was performed with immunoSEQ multiplex PCR; in TCRdb, only in-frame clones are kept and a portion is missing. The sample has about 160,000 clones; about 93% are singletons. This clone has just one count. The sample consisted of peripheral blood. This TCR was sampled from a woman between 45 and 65 years old with acute or convalescent COVID-19. The V gene is TRBV5-4, the J gene TRBJ1-1; the D gene is possibly TRBD1 (6 bases). The CDR3 bases are TGTGCCAGCAGTCTCGCGGGGGCAGTCACTGAAGCTTTCTTT. It codes for CASSLAGAVTEAFF.